This T cell receptor (beta chain) was documented in a study of cytomegalovirus exposure and HLA in healthy donors. Notes on the study in general: CMV serostatus was the only immune exposure information that was available. Per published accounts, TCR beta sequences correctly predicted the HLA-A and HLA-B alleles of most subjects.

Turning to this clone: The antigen is unknown.

A multiplex PCR was run with 60 Vbeta primers and 13 Jbeta primers. This table comes from immunoSEQ multiplex PCR, and its TCRdb copy is limited to in-frame clones, with some not included. The data contain 120,000 or so clones, roughly 76% of them singletons. CDR3 length: 14 amino acids. Germline values: CDR1 SGHDT, CDR2 YYEEEE. V was clipped by 2 bases and J by 8 bases; unmatched bases: 4. Sequenced: PBMCs. V is TRBV5-6 and J is TRBJ1-4, with 9 bases matching TRBD1. This clonotype was sampled from a woman in her forties or fifties in good health and CMV-seronegative. The CDR3 protein is CASSLTGGWEKLFF. The CDR3 bases are TGTGCCAGCAGCTTAACAGGGGGCTGGGAAAAACTGTTTTTT.